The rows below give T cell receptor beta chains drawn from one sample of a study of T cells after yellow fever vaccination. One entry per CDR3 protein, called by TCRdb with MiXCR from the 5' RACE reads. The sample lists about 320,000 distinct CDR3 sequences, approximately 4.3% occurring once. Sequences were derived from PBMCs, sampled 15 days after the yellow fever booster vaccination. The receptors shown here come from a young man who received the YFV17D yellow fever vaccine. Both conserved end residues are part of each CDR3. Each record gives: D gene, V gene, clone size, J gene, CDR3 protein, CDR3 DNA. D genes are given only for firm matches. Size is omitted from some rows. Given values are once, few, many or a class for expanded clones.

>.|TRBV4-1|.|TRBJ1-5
CASSYGRNQPQHF
TGCGCCAGCAGTTATGGGCGGAATCAGCCCCAGCATTTT
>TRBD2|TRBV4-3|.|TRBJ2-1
CASSPGGWWGGDEQFF
TGCGCCAGCAGCCCGGGAGGGTGGTGGGGGGGCGATGAGCAGTTCTTC
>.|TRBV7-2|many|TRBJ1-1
CASSLGQDASTEAFF
TGTGCCAGCAGCTTAGGACAGGACGCTTCCACTGAAGCTTTCTTT
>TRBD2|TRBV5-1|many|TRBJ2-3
CASSSGGTDTDTQYF
TGCGCCAGCAGCTCGGGGGGAACCGACACAGATACGCAGTATTTT
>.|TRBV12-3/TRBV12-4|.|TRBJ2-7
CASSFGLPLAEQYF
TGTGCCAGCAGTTTTGGTCTTCCCCTTGCCGAGCAGTACTTC
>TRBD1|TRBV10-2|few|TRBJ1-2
CASSGTGGTGYTF
TGCGCCAGCAGTGGGACAGGGGGAACTGGCTACACCTTC
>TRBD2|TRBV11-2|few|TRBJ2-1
CASRKSGGAVDEQFF
TGTGCCAGCAGAAAAAGCGGGGGGGCCGTCGATGAGCAGTTCTTC
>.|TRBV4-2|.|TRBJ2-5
CASSQDWGGETQYF
TGTGCCAGCAGCCAAGACTGGGGCGGAGAGACCCAGTACTTC
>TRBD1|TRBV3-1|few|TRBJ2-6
CASSQDIRTGSAYGANVLTF
TGTGCCAGCAGCCAAGATATTAGGACAGGGTCAGCCTATGGGGCCAACGTCCTGACTTTC
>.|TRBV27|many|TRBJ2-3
CASSLASEADTQYF
TGTGCCAGCAGTTTAGCTAGCGAAGCAGATACGCAGTATTTT
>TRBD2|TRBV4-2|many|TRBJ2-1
CASSQEGGGFYNEQFF
TGTGCCAGCAGCCAAGAAGGCGGGGGGTTCTACAATGAGCAGTTCTTC
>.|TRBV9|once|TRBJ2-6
CASSVRGEYSGANVLTF
TGTGCCAGCAGCGTCCGAGGGGAATACTCTGGGGCCAACGTCCTGACTTTC
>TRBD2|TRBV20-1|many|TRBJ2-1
CSAPAWGGGMREQFF
TGCAGTGCTCCGGCATGGGGCGGGGGAATGCGGGAGCAGTTCTTC
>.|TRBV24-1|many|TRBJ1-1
CAVQGGDTEAFF
TGTGCCGTCCAAGGGGGTGACACTGAAGCTTTCTTT
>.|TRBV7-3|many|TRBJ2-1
CASSLQSVNEQFF
TGTGCCAGCAGCTTACAGTCTGTCAATGAGCAGTTCTTC
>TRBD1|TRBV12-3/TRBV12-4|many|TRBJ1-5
CASSHLPLGQNPNQPQHF
TGTGCCAGCAGCCACCTCCCCCTGGGACAGAACCCCAATCAGCCCCAGCATTTT
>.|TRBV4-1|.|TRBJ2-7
CASSSGSVEQYF
TGCGCCAGCAGCTCAGGGTCGGTAGAGCAGTACTTC
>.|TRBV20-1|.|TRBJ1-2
CSAREGSQNGGYTF
TGCAGTGCTCGGGAGGGGAGTCAGAACGGAGGCTACACCTTC
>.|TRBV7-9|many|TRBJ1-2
CASSLAPEGYGYTF
TGTGCCAGCAGCTTAGCCCCCGAAGGCTATGGCTACACCTTC
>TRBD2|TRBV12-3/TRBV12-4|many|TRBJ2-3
CASRIAGGGTDTQYF
TGTGCCAGCAGGATAGCGGGGGGCGGCACAGATACGCAGTATTTT
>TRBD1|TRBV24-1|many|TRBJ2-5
CATSDDGQGGETQYF
TGTGCCACCAGTGACGACGGACAGGGAGGAGAGACCCAGTACTTC
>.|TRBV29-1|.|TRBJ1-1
CSADSNTEAFF
TGCAGCGCGGACAGTAACACTGAAGCTTTCTTT
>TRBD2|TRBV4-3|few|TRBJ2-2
CASSQDLGRDTGELFF
TGCGCCAGCAGCCAAGATTTAGGGAGGGACACCGGGGAGCTGTTTTTT
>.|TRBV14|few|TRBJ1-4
CASSRPSEKLFF
TGTGCCAGCAGCCGTCCGAGCGAAAAACTGTTTTTT
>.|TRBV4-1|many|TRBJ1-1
CASSLHRVTEAFF
TGCGCCAGCAGCCTTCACAGGGTCACTGAAGCTTTCTTT
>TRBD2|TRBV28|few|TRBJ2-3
CASSLGTSGGVDTQYF
TGTGCCAGCAGTCTGGGGACTAGCGGGGGAGTAGATACGCAGTATTTT
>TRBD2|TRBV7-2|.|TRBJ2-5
CASSLGLLAGGPETQYF
TGTGCCAGCAGCTTAGGTCTGCTAGCGGGGGGCCCGGAGACCCAGTACTTC
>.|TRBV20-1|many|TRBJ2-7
CSATGVYEQYF
TGCAGTGCTACAGGGGTGTACGAGCAGTACTTC
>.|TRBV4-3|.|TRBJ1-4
CASAGVADYNEKLFF
TGCGCCAGCGCCGGGGTGGCAGACTATAATGAAAAACTGTTTTTT
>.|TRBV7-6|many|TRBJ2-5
CASSLAPIQETQYF
TGTGCCAGCAGCTTAGCTCCGATACAAGAGACCCAGTACTTC
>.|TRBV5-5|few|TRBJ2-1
CASSFRGSAGAYNEQFF
TGTGCCAGCAGCTTCCGGGGGTCCGCGGGGGCATACAATGAGCAGTTCTTC
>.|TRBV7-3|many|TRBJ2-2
CASSLRDSNTGELFF
TGTGCCAGCAGCCTCCGGGACTCCAACACCGGGGAGCTGTTTTTT
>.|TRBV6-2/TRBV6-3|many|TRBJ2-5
CASSRDRRVETQYF
TGTGCCAGCAGTCGGGACCGACGGGTGGAGACCCAGTACTTC
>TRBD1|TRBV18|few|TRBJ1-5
CASSPTRDRGGQPQHF
TGTGCCAGCTCACCAACCCGGGACAGGGGCGGTCAGCCCCAGCATTTT
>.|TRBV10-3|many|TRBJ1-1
CAISPRWAHEAFF
TGTGCCATCAGCCCCCGGTGGGCGCATGAAGCTTTCTTT
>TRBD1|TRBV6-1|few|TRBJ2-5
CASRRQGGTETQYF
TGTGCCAGCAGGAGACAGGGGGGTACGGAGACCCAGTACTTC
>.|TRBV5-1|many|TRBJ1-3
CASSSASGSYSGNTIYF
TGCGCCAGCAGCTCAGCTTCGGGCAGCTACTCTGGAAACACCATATATTTT
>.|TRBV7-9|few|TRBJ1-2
CASSKTVFWGYTF
TGTGCCAGCAGCAAGACAGTCTTCTGGGGCTACACCTTC
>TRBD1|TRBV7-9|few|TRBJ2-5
CASPPTGGVETQYF
TGTGCCAGCCCTCCTACAGGGGGCGTCGAGACCCAGTACTTC
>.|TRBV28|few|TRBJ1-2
CASSFGTGRGSRYTF
TGTGCCAGCAGTTTTGGCACAGGGAGGGGATCTCGCTACACCTTC
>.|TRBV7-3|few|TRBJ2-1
CASSFQGSSYNEQFF
TGTGCCAGCAGCTTTCAGGGGAGCTCCTACAATGAGCAGTTCTTC
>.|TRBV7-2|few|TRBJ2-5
CASSLVIQETQYF
TGTGCCAGCAGCTTAGTTATCCAAGAGACCCAGTACTTC
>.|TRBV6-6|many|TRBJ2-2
CASSHDGNTGELFF
TGTGCCAGCAGTCACGACGGAAACACCGGGGAGCTGTTTTTT
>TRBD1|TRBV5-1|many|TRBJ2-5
CASSLRDSQETQYF
TGCGCCAGCAGCCTCCGGGACAGCCAAGAGACCCAGTACTTC
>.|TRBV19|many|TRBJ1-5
CASSMTGNQPQHF
TGTGCCAGTAGTATGACAGGCAATCAGCCCCAGCATTTT
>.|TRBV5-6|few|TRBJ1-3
CASTRREVGNTIYF
TGTGCCAGCACCAGAAGGGAAGTTGGAAACACCATATATTTT
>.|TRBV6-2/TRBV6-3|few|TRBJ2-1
CASTVSGAWGEQFF
TGTGCCAGCACGGTCAGCGGAGCCTGGGGTGAGCAGTTCTTC
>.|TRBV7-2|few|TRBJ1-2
CASSLAAFNYGYTF
TGTGCCAGCAGCTTAGCCGCTTTTAACTATGGCTACACCTTC
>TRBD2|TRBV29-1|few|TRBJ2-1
CSVTIAGGPSSYNEQFF
TGCAGCGTGACCATAGCGGGGGGTCCGAGCTCCTACAATGAGCAGTTCTTC
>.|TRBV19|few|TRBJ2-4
CASSTEAVKNIQYF
TGTGCCAGTAGTACGGAGGCGGTCAAAAACATTCAGTACTTC
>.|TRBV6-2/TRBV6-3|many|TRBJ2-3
CASRDWSLDTQYF
TGTGCCAGCAGGGATTGGAGTTTGGATACGCAGTATTTT
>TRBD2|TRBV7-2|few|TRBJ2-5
CASSRTSLETQYF
TGTGCCAGCAGCAGGACTAGCTTGGAGACCCAGTACTTC
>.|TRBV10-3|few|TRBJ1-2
CAISERGNDGYTF
TGTGCCATCAGTGAGCGGGGTAACGATGGCTACACCTTC
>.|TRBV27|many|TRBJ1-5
CASAPGVNQPQHF
TGTGCCAGCGCCCCAGGGGTAAATCAGCCCCAGCATTTT
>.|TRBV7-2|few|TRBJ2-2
CASSSPHGELFF
TGTGCCAGCAGTTCTCCCCACGGGGAGCTGTTTTTT